This T cell receptor (beta chain) emerged from a study of blood T cell repertoires in COVID-19. The overall study: From T cells, B-cell-depleted T cells, or PBMCs came the material, which was cDNA or gDNA.

Source study methods: Estimates of nucleated cell counts were drawn from the amplification of reference gene primers. Clones were sequenced by immunoSEQ multiplex PCR, and TCRdb holds only the in-frame ones, with some missing. That table is the source of V, J and clone size, and D and trimming were worked out from the DNA. In the table there are 300,000 to 350,000 clones, about 90% of which are singletons. This CDR3 is built from 14 residues. V lost 4 bases and J lost 3, with 13 bases in between. Germline CDR1 and CDR2: MNHEY and SMNVEV (reference sequence). The sequenced sample was peripheral blood. V usage is TRBV27 and J usage is TRBJ2-7; TRBD1 is a possible D gene (5 bases). This TCR came from a young man with active or convalescent COVID-19. The CDR3 loop is CASSSRQFVYEQYF. CDR3 bases: TGTGCCAGCAGTTCCCGACAGTTCGTCTACGAGCAGTACTTC.